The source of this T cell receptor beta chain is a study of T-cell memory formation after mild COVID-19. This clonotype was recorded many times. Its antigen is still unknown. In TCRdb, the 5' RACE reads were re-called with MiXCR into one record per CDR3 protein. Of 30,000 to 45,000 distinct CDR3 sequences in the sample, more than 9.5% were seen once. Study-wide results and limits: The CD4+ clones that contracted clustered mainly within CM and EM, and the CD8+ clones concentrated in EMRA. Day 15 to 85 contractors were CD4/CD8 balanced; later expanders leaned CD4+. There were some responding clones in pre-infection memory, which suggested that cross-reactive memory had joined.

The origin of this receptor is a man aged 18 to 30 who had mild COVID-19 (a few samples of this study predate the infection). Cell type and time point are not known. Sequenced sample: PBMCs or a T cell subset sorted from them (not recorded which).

DNA of the CDR3: TGTGCCAGCAGCTTGGCCAGTTCCAGCGGGGGTTACAGCTCCTACGAGCAGTACGTC. It is translated as CASSLASSSGGYSSYEQYV. The J gene is TRBJ2-7, the V gene TRBV5-6; TRBD2 matches 8 bases. Trimming at V came to 0 bases and at J to 0 bases, leaving 14 bases not matched to a gene. Germline lookup yields CDR1 SGHDT and CDR2 YYEEEE. CDR3 length equals 19 residues.